These T cell receptor beta chains were read from a single sample in a study of blood T cell repertoires in COVID-19. Here immunoSEQ multiplex PCR was the method, and the copy in TCRdb shows in-frame clones only, minus some. Here the sample spans 220,000 or so clones, about 90% being singletons. The material sequenced was PBMCs or T cells enriched from blood (not recorded which). These receptor sequences come from a woman between 45 and 60 years old with acute COVID-19. The CDR3 runs from the conserved cysteine through the conserved F or W. A D gene is named only where the DNA matches it firmly.

v_gene | d_gene | CDR3aa
TRBV27 | NA | CASSLFWPEAFF
TRBV10-3 | NA | CAIRGAGFYEQYF
TRBV3-1/TRBV3-2 | TRBD2 | CASSRTSGTDEQYF
TRBV28 | TRBD1 | CASSLWGQGGGAKNIQYF
TRBV19 | TRBD1 | CASSKRQGAESGANVLTF
TRBV5-6 | TRBD1 | CASSPDRVVGYGYTF
TRBV18 | NA | CASSPELLNTEAFF
TRBV4-1 | TRBD1 | CASSQDTGGSGYGYTF
TRBV11-1 | TRBD1 | CASSGQGADEQYF
TRBV1 | NA | CTSSRLAGRYYEQYF
TRBV28 | NA | CATSVGHGYTF
TRBV21-1 | NA | CASGGEGADGYTF
TRBV5-1 | TRBD2 | CASSLGAGERDTQYF
TRBV18 | TRBD1 | CASSVDRGSPNTEAFF
TRBV7-2 | NA | CASSPGGGMGQPQHF
TRBV9 | NA | CASGKQGGYTF
TRBV6-4 | TRBD1 | CASSTGGEQFF
TRBV6-6 | TRBD2 | CASSGLVRYEQYF
TRBV19 | NA | CASSIKGATGELFF
TRBV27 | TRBD1 | CASSSPGTGAFYEQYF
TRBV29-1 | TRBD1 | CSVEPLTGENYGYTF
TRBV20-1 | NA | CSASNNMNTEAFF
TRBV27 | NA | CASSFRADQPQHF
TRBV2 | TRBD2 | CASSEWTSGRSGDTQYF
TRBV14 | TRBD1 | CASSPRTGGTEAFF
TRBV4-2 | NA | CASSQEAGLSSYNEQFF
TRBV27 | NA | CASSLWGRESTDTQYF
TRBV28 | NA | CASSLPGAGANVLTF
TRBV24-1 | NA | CATSDFGYAARYTDTQYF
TRBV7-2 | NA | CASSLGGAAVYGYTF
TRBV29-1 | NA | CSGGAGEGYEQYF
TRBV30 | NA | CAWRLIGNTIYF
TRBV30 | NA | CAWSTRGPLLQPQHF
TRBV4-3 | NA | CASSQVQGSNQPQHF
TRBV29-1 | NA | CSATPGQYTEAFF
TRBV4-3 | NA | CASSHRAAPGTGELFF
TRBV19 | NA | CASSTYGTDTQYF
TRBV10-3 | TRBD2 | CATNGLDNEQFF
TRBV7-7 | NA | CASSLALAWERETQYF
TRBV30 | TRBD2 | CAWRDLSTSGIYEQYF
TRBV5-6 | NA | CASSFRHTNEKLFF
TRBV28 | TRBD1 | CASSLTGVVTGELFF
TRBV18 | TRBD2 | CASSPQVAGLAGDNEQFF
TRBV12-3/TRBV12-4 | NA | CASSLRGSTQYF
TRBV5-5 | TRBD1 | CASSHPPGQGTEAFF
TRBV4-2 | TRBD2 | CASSHEMGGPGLAGGVDTQYF
TRBV28 | NA | CASSPLGGLMNTEAFF
TRBV10-3 | TRBD2 | CAISADPGRGLGGEQFF
TRBV9 | TRBD1 | CASSASGTGGETQYF
TRBV19 | TRBD2 | CASSWQREDGELFF
TRBV28 | NA | CASSLTPTGIETQYF
TRBV29-1 | NA | CSVDRGSQETQYF
TRBV11-2 | NA | CASSLGLMYYNEQFF
TRBV6-5 | NA | CASSYRTKQYF
TRBV30 | NA | CAWSGSLYEQYF